This is a list of T cell receptor beta chains from one sample in a study of CD8 T cells in ankylosing spondylitis. TCRdb re-analysed the 5' RACE reads in MiXCR, keeping a single row per CDR3 protein. The table includes 400,000 or so distinct CDR3 sequences, around 26% detected once. Sequencing input: blood, either unsorted or a sorted T cell fraction (not recorded which). The receptor source for this set is a male donor with ankylosing spondylitis. Each CDR3 is given with its conserved first and last residue. Each record gives: clone size, D gene, V gene, J gene, CDR3 protein, CDR3 DNA. D genes are given only for firm matches. A clone size is listed for some rows: how often the clone was seen (once, few, many), or a class if it is expanded.

NA	TRBD1	TRBV20-1	TRBJ1-3	CSARDAGTGGSGNTIYF	TGCAGTGCTAGAGATGCCGGGACAGGGGGTTCAGGAAACACCATATATTTT
few	NA	TRBV9	TRBJ2-2	CASSPGGESTGELFF	TGTGCCAGCAGCCCAGGGGGGGAGTCCACCGGGGAGCTGTTTTTT
NA	NA	TRBV21-1	TRBJ2-2	CASRWSRTGSSPGELFF	TGTGCCAGCAGGTGGAGTCGGACAGGGTCTTCCCCCGGGGAGCTGTTTTTT
NA	NA	TRBV12-3/TRBV12-4	TRBJ1-5	CASSNTGNQPQHF	TGTGCCAGCAGCAATACAGGGAATCAGCCCCAGCATTTT
once	NA	TRBV24-1	TRBJ2-1	CATTGQNGYEQFF	TGTGCCACCACGGGGCAGAACGGATATGAGCAGTTCTTC
NA	NA	TRBV29-1	TRBJ2-5	CSVVEGGRETQYF	TGCAGCGTTGTGGAGGGGGGGAGAGAGACCCAGTACTTC
many	NA	TRBV18	TRBJ2-5	CASSPPGLQKGETQYF	TGTGCCAGCTCACCGCCGGGACTTCAAAAGGGAGAGACCCAGTACTTC
few	NA	TRBV12-3/TRBV12-4	TRBJ2-7	CASSLNRDSYEQYF	TGTGCCAGCAGTTTAAACAGGGACTCCTACGAGCAGTACTTC
few	NA	TRBV2	TRBJ2-7	CASILNPGLPVDEQYF	TGTGCCAGCATTTTGAACCCGGGGCTACCGGTTGACGAGCAGTACTTC
NA	NA	TRBV7-2	TRBJ2-3	CASSERGSTDTQYF	TGTGCCAGCAGCGAACGGGGTAGCACAGATACGCAGTATTTT
NA	NA	TRBV9	TRBJ1-1	CASSGSGDMNTEAFF	TGTGCCAGCAGCGGGTCAGGGGATATGAACACTGAAGCTTTCTTT
few	TRBD1	TRBV4-1	TRBJ2-2	CASSPRGQGKNTGELFF	TGCGCCAGCAGCCCCCGCGGACAGGGAAAGAACACCGGGGAGCTGTTTTTT
NA	NA	TRBV20-1	TRBJ2-3	CSAQLGQYTDTQYF	TGCAGTGCTCAGCTCGGACAGTACACAGATACGCAGTATTTT
few	NA	TRBV12-3/TRBV12-4	TRBJ2-1	CASSFFGDEQFF	TGTGCCAGCAGTTTCTTTGGGGATGAGCAGTTCTTC
NA	NA	TRBV12-3/TRBV12-4	TRBJ2-3	CASKNWTKDTQYF	TGTGCCAGCAAAAATTGGACTAAGGATACGCAGTATTTT
NA	NA	TRBV11-3	TRBJ2-1	CASSLERTDNEQFF	TGTGCCAGCAGCTTAGAGCGAACAGACAATGAGCAGTTCTTC
NA	TRBD1	TRBV12-3/TRBV12-4	TRBJ1-6	CASALTGGNSPLHF	TGTGCCAGCGCCCTGACAGGGGGCAATTCACCCCTCCACTTT
few	NA	TRBV3-1	TRBJ1-5	CASSHNEDIPQHF	TGTGCCAGCAGCCATAATGAGGATATCCCCCAGCATTTT
few	NA	TRBV5-1	TRBJ2-7	CASSLLQGFSYEQYF	TGCGCCAGCAGCTTGTTACAGGGCTTCTCCTACGAGCAGTACTTC
NA	TRBD1	TRBV6-2/TRBV6-3	TRBJ1-1	CASRIAAGGAVAEAFF	TGTGCCAGCAGGATAGCGGCAGGGGGCGCGGTGGCTGAAGCTTTTTTT
few	TRBD2	TRBV7-9	TRBJ2-1	CASSTSGVYNEQFF	TGTGCCAGCAGCACTAGCGGGGTTTACAATGAGCAGTTCTTC
few	NA	TRBV6-6	TRBJ2-5	CASSYRPQETQYF	TGTGCCAGCAGTTACAGGCCTCAAGAGACCCAGTACTTC
NA	TRBD1	TRBV27	TRBJ1-4	CATMGQGYEKLFF	TGTGCCACCATGGGACAGGGGTATGAAAAACTGTTTTTT
NA	TRBD1	TRBV5-1	TRBJ1-1	CASSAGQPNTEAFF	TGCGCCAGCAGCGCGGGACAGCCCAACACTGAAGCTTTCTTT
NA	NA	TRBV12-3/TRBV12-4	TRBJ1-2	CASSLWGEGYTF	TGTGCCAGCAGTTTGTGGGGGGAGGGCTACACCTTC
few	NA	TRBV12-3/TRBV12-4	TRBJ2-7	CASGSYLDYEQYF	TGTGCCAGCGGGTCCTATCTAGACTACGAGCAGTACTTC
NA	TRBD1	TRBV5-1	TRBJ1-4	CASSPRGHATNGKLFF	TGCGCCAGCAGCCCGAGGGGGCATGCAACTAATGGAAAACTGTTTTTT
NA	NA	TRBV4-2	TRBJ1-2	CASSQDTSRYTF	TGTGCCAGCAGCCAGGATACCAGTCGCTACACCTTC
few	TRBD1	TRBV6-1	TRBJ2-1	CATSGQGGYNEQFF	TGTGCCACATCTGGACAGGGGGGTTACAATGAGCAGTTCTTC
NA	TRBD1	TRBV20-1	TRBJ2-7	CSASRDRSLYEQYF	TGCAGTGCTAGCCGGGACAGGAGTCTATACGAGCAGTACTTC
NA	TRBD1	TRBV5-1	TRBJ1-5	CASSLGEGANQPQHF	TGCGCCAGCAGCCTGGGGGAGGGGGCGAATCAGCCCCAGCATTTT
NA	NA	TRBV7-2	TRBJ2-1	CASSLLGGPDEQFF	TGTGCCAGCAGCTTACTAGGGGGTCCCGATGAGCAGTTCTTC
few	NA	TRBV5-1	TRBJ1-2	CASGSRGEGNGYTF	TGCGCCAGCGGAAGCCGTGGGGAAGGGAATGGCTACACCTTC
many	NA	TRBV20-1	TRBJ2-3	CSAPRGGDTQYF	TGCAGTGCTCCGAGGGGGGGTGATACGCAGTATTTT
few	NA	TRBV7-2	TRBJ1-2	CASSQMSGGRGYYGYTF	TGTGCCAGCAGCCAGATGAGTGGGGGGCGAGGCTATTATGGCTACACCTTC
NA	NA	TRBV19	TRBJ2-5	CASRAWGEQETQYF	TGTGCCAGTAGAGCTTGGGGGGAACAAGAGACCCAGTACTTC
few	NA	TRBV10-3	TRBJ2-2	CAIGARGNTGELFF	TGTGCCATCGGGGCTCGGGGGAACACCGGGGAGCTGTTTTTT
few	NA	TRBV20-1	TRBJ1-2	CSANLHRYYGYTF	TGCAGTGCTAACTTACACCGCTACTATGGCTACACCTTC